These 24 T cell receptor beta chains were sequenced from one sample in a study of T-cell memory formation after mild COVID-19. TCRdb recomputed calls from the 5' RACE reads with MiXCR, one row per CDR3 protein. The sample has approximately 300,000 distinct CDR3 sequences; more than 15% are singletons. The material sequenced was PBMCs or a T cell subset sorted from them (not recorded which). The receptors come from a man younger than 35 who had mild COVID-19 (a few samples of this study predate the infection). Cell type and time point are not known.

The chain carries TRBV12-3 or TRBV12-4 and TRBJ2-7, with a weak D call TRBD1 (8 bases). The CDR3 extends over 15 amino acids. The V end was cut by 1 base, the J end by 6 bases, with 16 bases between. CDR3 protein: CASSLVTGGGGEQYF. CDR3 bases: TGTGCCAGCAGTTTAGTAACAGGGGGAGGGGGCGAGCAGTACTTC.

This clonotype was seen a few times. This chain links TRBV27 with TRBJ2-3, with D possibly being TRBD2 (5 bases). Germline assignment: CDR1 MNHEY and CDR2 SMNVEV (reference sequence). Trimming left V 4 bases short and J 0 bases short, with 11 bases between. This CDR3 region has 15 residues. This CDR3 is CASSSRDSSTDTQYF. The CDR3, as DNA: TGTGCCAGCAGTTCGAGGGATTCTAGCACAGATACGCAGTATTTT.

V usage is TRBV28 and J usage is TRBJ2-5, with 11 bases aligning to TRBD2. Germline V CDR1 and CDR2: MDHEN, SYDVKM. The CDR3 contains 16 residues. Trimming at V came to 3 bases and at J to 4 bases, leaving 7 bases not matched to a gene. The CDR3 reads CASSFGSGGVGETQYF. The CDR3 nucleotides read TGTGCCAGCAGTTTCGGTAGCGGGGGGGTCGGAGAGACCCAGTACTTC.

In its sample, this clonotype was seen a few times. The V and J genes are TRBV7-9 and TRBJ1-2, with no clear D. The germline gives CDR1 SEHNR, CDR2 FQNEAQ (reference sequence). V was shortened by 0 bases and J by 4 bases, with 6 bases between the two germline ends. CDR3 length: 13 residues. The CDR3: CASSLATRYGYTF. CDR3 nucleotides: TGTGCCAGCAGCTTAGCCACTCGCTATGGCTACACCTTC.

The CDR3 nucleotides read TGTGCCAGCAGTTTAGGAGGGACAGGGGACACAGATACGCAGTATTTT. Encoded protein: CASSLGGTGDTDTQYF. V usage is TRBV28 and J usage is TRBJ2-3; TRBD1 matches 10 bases. The CDR3 length is 16 residues. CDR1 is MDHEN and CDR2 is SYDVKM in the germline V gene. V lost 2 bases, J lost 2 bases, and 4 bases stayed unmatched. Filled out from reference TRBV28 and TRBJ2-3, the complete variable domain reads DVKVTQSSRYLVKRTGEKVFLECVQDMDHENMFWYRQDPGLGLRLIYFSYDVKMKEKGDIPEGYSVSREKKERFSLILESASTNQTSMYLCASSLGGTGDTDTQYFGPGTRLTVL.

This clonotype was seen only a few times. CDR3 sequence reads: CSVEAGSSYNEQFF. The CDR3, as DNA: TGCAGCGTTGAGGCAGGGAGCTCCTACAATGAGCAGTTCTTC. This sequence joins TRBV29-1 and TRBJ2-1, with D perhaps given as TRBD1 or TRBD2 (5 bases each). From germline, CDR1 is SQVTM and CDR2 ANQGSEA. CDR3 length equals 14 residues. The V gene lost 3 bases and the J gene lost 0 bases, with 9 bases spanning the gap.

In its sample, this clonotype was seen a few times. The rearrangement joins TRBV28 to TRBJ1-1; TRBD1 agrees at 8 bases. Germline CDR1 is MDHEN and CDR2 is SYDVKM. The CDR3 sequence is 14 residues long. Trimming removed 4 bases from V and 2 bases from J; junction bases left unmatched: 3. The CDR3: CASSWTGTNTEAFF. The CDR3 DNA is TGTGCCAGCAGTTGGACAGGGACTAACACTGAAGCTTTCTTT.

This clonotype came up a few times. The chain is built from TRBV4-3 and TRBJ1-3; 7 bases are shared with TRBD1. The CDR3 totals 18 residues. V lost 1 base to trimming and J lost 2 bases; unmatched junction nucleotides: 11. CDR1 LGHNA and CDR2 YSLEER come from the germline V gene. CDR3 nucleotides: TGCGCCAGCAGCCAAGTCTGGACAGGCACCCCCACTGGAAACACCATATATTTT. Residues: CASSQVWTGTPTGNTIYF.

On this clonotype: This CDR3 fails to terminate in the conserved phenylalanine or tryptophan, so it likely reflects a read error. CDR3 sequence: CASRPGGGGPYEQYL. The DNA of the CDR3 is TGTGCCAGCAGACCTGGCGGGGGGGGCCCCTACGAGCAGTACTTA. The genes are TRBV7-2 and TRBJ2-7; 9 bases match TRBD2. Germline loops: CDR1 SGHTA, CDR2 FQGNSA. V shed 6 bases and J 2 bases; nucleotides not matched to a gene: 8. The CDR3 is 15 amino acids.

This clonotype was detected ten times or more. The chain combines TRBV15 with TRBJ2-3; the D gene is possibly TRBD1 (5 bases). Trimming shortened V by 3 bases and J by 6 bases, and 10 bases separated the two germline ends. In germline, CDR1 is LNHNV, CDR2 YYDKDF (reference sequence). This CDR3 comprises 13 residues. The CDR3 DNA sequence: TGTGCCACCAGCAGTTCCAAGGGGGATACGCAGTATTTT. Its protein is CATSSSKGDTQYF.

The chain is built from TRBV30 and TRBJ2-7; D perhaps matches TRBD2 (6 bases). This CDR3 comprises 13 residues. V shed 4 bases and J shed 4 bases, with 14 bases lying between them. Germline CDR1 is GTSNPN and CDR2 is SVGIG (reference sequence). The chain's CDR3 is CAWTPRLAYEQYF. CDR3 coding DNA: TGTGCCTGGACACCCCGGCTAGCGTACGAGCAGTACTTC. Looking up the rest from reference TRBV30 and TRBJ2-7 gives the full variable domain: SQTIHQWPATLVQPVGSPLSLECTVEGTSNPNLYWYRQAAGRGLQLLFYSVGIGQISSEVPQNLSASRPQDRQFILSSKKLLLSDSGFYLCAWTPRLAYEQYFGPGTRLTVT.

The chain recombines TRBV9 with TRBJ2-7, with 7 bases that match TRBD1. The CDR3 has 17 amino acids. J lost 1 base, V lost 2 bases, and 12 bases had no gene match. CDR1 is SGDLS and CDR2 is YYNGEE in the germline V gene. The CDR3 is CASSVPNGTAVSYEQYV. The CDR3 DNA is TGTGCCAGCAGCGTCCCGAACGGGACAGCCGTATCCTACGAGCAGTACGTC.

This clonotype was found a few times. This chain uses TRBV7-8 with TRBJ2-1, with 10 bases identical to TRBD2. CDR3 length: 17 residues. Per the germline V gene, CDR1 is SGHVS and CDR2 is FQNEAQ. After removal of 2 bases from V and 4 bases from J, the junction contained 8 bases not matched to a gene. The CDR3 is CASSLNGAGGRYNEQFF. The DNA of the CDR3 is TGTGCCAGCAGCTTAAATGGAGCGGGGGGGCGATACAATGAGCAGTTCTTC.

The chain recombines TRBV20-1 with TRBJ2-7; D unclear. The CDR3 has 14 residues. Germline V lookup: CDR1 DFQATT, CDR2 SNEGSKA (reference sequence). V lost 6 bases and J 1 base, leaving 16 bases between the germline ends. CDR3 loop: CSALRAWGSYEQYF. CDR3 in DNA: TGCAGTGCCCTTAGGGCGTGGGGTTCCTACGAGCAGTACTTC.

This clonotype was picked up a small number of times. V usage is TRBV5-1 and J usage is TRBJ2-3; D unresolved. The CDR3 has 13 amino acids. The germline gives CDR1 SGHRS, CDR2 YFSETQ. Trimming left V 4 bases short and J 2 bases short, with 8 bases between. The CDR3 is CASSLKLTDTQYF. The DNA of the CDR3 is TGCGCCAGCAGCCTAAAGCTCACAGATACGCAGTATTTT.

This clonotype has a handful of counts. The chain links TRBV5-1 to TRBJ1-1; maybe TRBD1 (5 bases). This CDR3 is 15 amino acids long. V was shortened by 0 bases and J by 8 bases, with 17 bases between the two germline ends. Germline lookup yields CDR1 SGHRS and CDR2 YFSETQ. The CDR3 DNA is TGCGCCAGCAGCTTGGAATGGGGGGAGATCCAAGAAGCTTTCTTT. Translation gives CASSLEWGEIQEAFF.

V is TRBV7-8 and J is TRBJ1-6; D possibly corresponds to TRBD1 (5 bases). This CDR3 is built from 16 residues. Germline-derived CDR1 and CDR2 are SGHVS and FQNEAQ. Trimming pared 2 bases from V and 7 bases from J, leaving 15 bases between. The CDR3 sequence: CASSLLGVPGNSPLHF. CDR3 coding DNA: TGTGCCAGCAGCTTACTAGGGGTACCCGGGAATTCACCCCTCCACTTT.

This clonotype was picked up a small number of times. The V and J genes are TRBV19 and TRBJ1-4; tentatively, D is TRBD1 (5 bases). V was clipped by 7 bases and J by 5 bases, with 14 bases between them. Per the germline V gene, CDR1 is LNHDA and CDR2 is SQIVND (reference sequence). The CDR3 covers 14 residues. For the CDR3, the DNA is TGTGCCAGTATGTCGAGGACACTCAATGAAAAACTGTTTTTT. The encoded protein is CASMSRTLNEKLFF.

This chain joins TRBV12-3 or TRBV12-4 and TRBJ1-3, with TRBD1 matching over 8 bases. The J segment lost 3 bases and the V segment lost 8 bases, leaving 12 bases of the junction unmatched. The CDR3 sequence is 16 residues long. CDR3 sequence: CASGTGTGYGGNTIYF. The CDR3 coding sequence is TGTGCCAGCGGCACGGGGACAGGATACGGTGGAAACACCATATATTTT.

This clonotype was observed many times. This chain uses TRBV7-2 with TRBJ1-6; possibly TRBD1 for D (5 bases). The germline V gene encodes CDR1 SGHTA and CDR2 FQGNSA. Trimming stripped 0 bases from V and 8 bases from J, with 11 bases between. This CDR3 spans 15 amino acids. The CDR3 nucleotides are TGTGCCAGCAGCTTAGCGGGGGGTATCGATTCACCCCTCCACTTT. Translation: CASSLAGGIDSPLHF.

This clonotype was detected only a few times. The chain carries TRBV18 and TRBJ2-7; D gene unclear. The ends were cut back, 3 bases at V and 5 bases at J, with 11 bases in the middle. CDR3 length: 13 residues. Germline V gene lookup returns CDR1 KGHSH and CDR2 LQKENI. CDR3 in amino acids: CASSPGTRDEQYV. CDR3 bases: TGTGCCAGCTCACCCGGAACACGGGACGAGCAGTACGTC.

This clonotype was counted at least ten times. V gene TRBV7-2 combines with J gene TRBJ2-7, with D possibly matching TRBD2 (6 bases). CDR1 and CDR2 from the germline V gene are SGHTA and FQGNSA. This CDR3 contains 14 residues. Trimming removed 5 bases from V and 5 bases from J, with 16 bases in between. The CDR3 sequence is CASSLPSGANEQYF. DNA of the CDR3: TGTGCCAGCAGCCTCCCCTCGGGAGCCAACGAGCAGTACTTC.

This clonotype has just a few counts. This chain links TRBV20-1 with TRBJ2-3; weak D call: TRBD2 (7 bases). Germline loops: CDR1 DFQATT, CDR2 SNEGSKA (reference sequence). Between the trimmed V and J ends, which lost 0 bases and 5 bases, there was a span of 15 bases. This CDR3 contains 15 residues. CDR3 DNA: TGCAGTGCTAGAGATTCTCGGGGGGCCGGAGATACGCAGTATTTT. Encoded protein: CSARDSRGAGDTQYF.

This clonotype has a single count. The genes are TRBV5-1 and TRBJ2-2, with D unresolved. V was cut by 2 bases and J by 2 bases, with 10 bases left in between. Looked up from germline, CDR1 is SGHRS and CDR2 is YFSETQ. CDR3 size: 15 residues. The CDR3, as DNA: TGCGCCAGCAGCTTTGGGCAGACCAACACCGGGGAGCTGTTTTTT. It encodes CASSFGQTNTGELFF.